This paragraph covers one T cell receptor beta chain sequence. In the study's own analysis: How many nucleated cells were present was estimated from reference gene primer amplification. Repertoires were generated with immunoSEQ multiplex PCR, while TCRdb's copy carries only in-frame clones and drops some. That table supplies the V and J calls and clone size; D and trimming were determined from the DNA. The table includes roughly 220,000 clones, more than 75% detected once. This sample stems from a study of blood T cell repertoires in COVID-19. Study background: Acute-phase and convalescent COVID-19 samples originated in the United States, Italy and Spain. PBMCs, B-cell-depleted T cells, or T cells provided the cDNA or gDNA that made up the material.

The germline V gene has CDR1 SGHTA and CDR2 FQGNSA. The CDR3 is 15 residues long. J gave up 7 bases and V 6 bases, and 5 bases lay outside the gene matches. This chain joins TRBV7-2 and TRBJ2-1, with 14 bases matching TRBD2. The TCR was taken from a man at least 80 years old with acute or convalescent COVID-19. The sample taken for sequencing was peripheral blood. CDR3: CASRLTSGRENEQFF. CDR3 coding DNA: TGTGCCAGCAGGCTGACTAGCGGGAGGGAAAATGAGCAGTTCTTC.